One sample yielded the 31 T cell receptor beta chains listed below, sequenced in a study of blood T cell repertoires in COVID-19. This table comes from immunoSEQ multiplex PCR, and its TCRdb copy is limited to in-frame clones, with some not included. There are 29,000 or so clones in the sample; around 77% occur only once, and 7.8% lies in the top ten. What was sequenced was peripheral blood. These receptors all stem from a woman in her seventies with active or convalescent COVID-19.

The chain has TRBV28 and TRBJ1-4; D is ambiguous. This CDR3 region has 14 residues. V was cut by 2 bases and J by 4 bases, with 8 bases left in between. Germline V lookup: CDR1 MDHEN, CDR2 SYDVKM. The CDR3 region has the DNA TGTGCCAGCAGTTTAAATGGAGGTAATGAAAAACTGTTTTTT. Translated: CASSLNGGNEKLFF. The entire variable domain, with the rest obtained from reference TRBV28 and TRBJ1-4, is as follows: DVKVTQSSRYLVKRTGEKVFLECVQDMDHENMFWYRQDPGLGLRLIYFSYDVKMKEKGDIPEGYSVSREKKERFSLILESASTNQTSMYLCASSLNGGNEKLFFGSGTQLSVL.

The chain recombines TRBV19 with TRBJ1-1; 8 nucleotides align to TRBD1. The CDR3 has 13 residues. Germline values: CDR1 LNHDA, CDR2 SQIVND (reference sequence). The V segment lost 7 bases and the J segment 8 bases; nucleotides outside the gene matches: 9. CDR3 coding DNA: TGTGCCAGTACCTCAGGGGGCAGGGGGGAAGCTTTCTTT. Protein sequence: CASTSGGRGEAFF.

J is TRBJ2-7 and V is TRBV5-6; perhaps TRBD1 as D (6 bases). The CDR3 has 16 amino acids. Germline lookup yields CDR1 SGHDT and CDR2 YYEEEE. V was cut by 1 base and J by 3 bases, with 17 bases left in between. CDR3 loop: CASSLRLEQGRYEQYF. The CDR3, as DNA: TGTGCCAGCAGCTTGAGGTTAGAACAGGGACGCTACGAGCAGTACTTC.

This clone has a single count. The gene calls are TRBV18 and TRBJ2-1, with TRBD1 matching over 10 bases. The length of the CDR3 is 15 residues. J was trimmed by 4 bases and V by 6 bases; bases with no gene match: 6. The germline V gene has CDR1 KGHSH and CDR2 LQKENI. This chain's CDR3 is CASSKGQGLYNEQFF. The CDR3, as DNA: TGTGCCAGCTCGAAGGGACAGGGGCTTTACAATGAGCAGTTCTTC.

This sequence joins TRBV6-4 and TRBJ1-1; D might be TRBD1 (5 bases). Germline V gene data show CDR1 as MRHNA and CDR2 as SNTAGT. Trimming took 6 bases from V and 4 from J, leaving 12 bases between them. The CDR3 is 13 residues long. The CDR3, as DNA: TGTGCCAGCAGGGCCAGGAGGGGCACTGAAGCTTTCTTT. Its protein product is CASRARRGTEAFF.

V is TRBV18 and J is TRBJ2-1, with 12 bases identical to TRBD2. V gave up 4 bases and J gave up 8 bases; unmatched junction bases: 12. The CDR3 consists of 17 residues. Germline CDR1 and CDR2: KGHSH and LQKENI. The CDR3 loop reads CASSQLPLAGGPYEQFF. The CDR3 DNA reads TGTGCCAGCTCACAACTACCTCTAGCGGGAGGGCCGTATGAGCAGTTCTTC.

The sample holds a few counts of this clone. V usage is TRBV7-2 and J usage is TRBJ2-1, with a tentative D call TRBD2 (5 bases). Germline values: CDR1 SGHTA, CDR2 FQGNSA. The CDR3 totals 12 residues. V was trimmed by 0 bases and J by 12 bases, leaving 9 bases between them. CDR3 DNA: TGTGCCAGCAGCTTAGCCCCAAGCGGGCAGTTCTTC. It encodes CASSLAPSGQFF.

The CDR3 is CASSPPAGLQPQHF. DNA of the CDR3: TGTGCCAGCAGTCCCCCCGCAGGGCTCCAGCCCCAGCATTTT. V gene TRBV28 combines with J gene TRBJ1-5; tentative D call: TRBD1 (5 bases). Germline assignment: CDR1 MDHEN and CDR2 SYDVKM. The CDR3 loop spans 14 amino acids. Trimming pared 5 bases from V and 7 bases from J, leaving 15 bases between.

CDR3 coding DNA: TGTGCCAGCAGTTACGTAGGGAGCGAGCAGTACTTC. Its translation is CASSYVGSEQYF. The chain links TRBV6-2 or TRBV6-3 to TRBJ2-7, with a possible D match to TRBD2 (5 bases). The CDR3 runs to 12 residues. Germline-derived CDR1 and CDR2 are MNHEY and SVGEGT. V gave up 2 bases and J gave up 6 bases, with 8 bases separating them.

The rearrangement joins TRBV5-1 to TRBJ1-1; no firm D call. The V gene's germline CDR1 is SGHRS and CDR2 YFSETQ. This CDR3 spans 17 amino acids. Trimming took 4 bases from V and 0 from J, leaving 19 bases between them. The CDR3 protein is CASSPGGPYSVNTEAFF. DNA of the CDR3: TGCGCCAGCAGCCCCGGCGGGCCCTACAGTGTGAACACTGAAGCTTTCTTT.

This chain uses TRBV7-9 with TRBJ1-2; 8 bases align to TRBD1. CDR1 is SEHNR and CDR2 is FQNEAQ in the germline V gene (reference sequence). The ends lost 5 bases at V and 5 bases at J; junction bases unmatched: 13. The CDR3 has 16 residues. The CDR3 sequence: CASSLTRGLDGYGYTF. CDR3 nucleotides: TGTGCCAGCAGCCTCACCAGGGGGCTGGATGGGTATGGCTACACCTTC.

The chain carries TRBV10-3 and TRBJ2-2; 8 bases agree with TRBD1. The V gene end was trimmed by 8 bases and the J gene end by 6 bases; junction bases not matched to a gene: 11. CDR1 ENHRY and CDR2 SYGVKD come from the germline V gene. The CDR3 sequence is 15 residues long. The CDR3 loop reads CAILLGQGDAGELFF. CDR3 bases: TGTGCCATCCTTCTTGGACAGGGAGACGCCGGGGAGCTGTTTTTT.

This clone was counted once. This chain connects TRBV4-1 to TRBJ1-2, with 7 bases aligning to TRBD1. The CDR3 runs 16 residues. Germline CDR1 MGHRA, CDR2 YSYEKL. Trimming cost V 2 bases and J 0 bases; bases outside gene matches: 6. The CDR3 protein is CASSQPDRVTNYGYTF. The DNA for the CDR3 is TGCGCCAGCAGCCAACCCGACAGGGTAACTAACTATGGCTACACCTTC.

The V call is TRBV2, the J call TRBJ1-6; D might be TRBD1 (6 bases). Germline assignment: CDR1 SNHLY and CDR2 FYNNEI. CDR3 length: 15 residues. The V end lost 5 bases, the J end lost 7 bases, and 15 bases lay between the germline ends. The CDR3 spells CASSPGGQTNSPLHF. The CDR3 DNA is TGTGCCAGCAGTCCCGGGGGGCAGACCAATTCACCCCTCCACTTT.

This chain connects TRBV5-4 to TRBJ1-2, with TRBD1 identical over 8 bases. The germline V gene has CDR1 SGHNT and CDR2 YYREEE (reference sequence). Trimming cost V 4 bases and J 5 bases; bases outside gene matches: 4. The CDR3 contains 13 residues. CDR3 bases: TGTGCCAGCAGCACCGGACAGGGATATGGCTACACCTTC. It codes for CASSTGQGYGYTF.

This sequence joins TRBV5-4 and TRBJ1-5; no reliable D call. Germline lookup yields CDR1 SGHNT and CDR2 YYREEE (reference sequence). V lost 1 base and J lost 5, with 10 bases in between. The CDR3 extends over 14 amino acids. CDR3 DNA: TGTGCCAGCAGCTTGCCGGGTCCGGATCAGCCCCAGCATTTT. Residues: CASSLPGPDQPQHF.

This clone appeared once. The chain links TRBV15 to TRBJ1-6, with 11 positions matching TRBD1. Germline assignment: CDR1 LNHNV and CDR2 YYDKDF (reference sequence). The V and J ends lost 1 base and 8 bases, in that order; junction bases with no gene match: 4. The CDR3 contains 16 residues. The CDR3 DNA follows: TGTGCCACCAGCAGAGGGCAGGGACAGGGGGATTCACCCCTCCACTTT. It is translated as CATSRGQGQGDSPLHF.

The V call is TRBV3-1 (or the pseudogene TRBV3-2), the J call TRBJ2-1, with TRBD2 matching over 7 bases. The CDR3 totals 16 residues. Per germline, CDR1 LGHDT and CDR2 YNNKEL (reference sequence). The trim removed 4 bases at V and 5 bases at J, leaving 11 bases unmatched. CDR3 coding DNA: TGTGCCAGCAGCCCCCGGTCGCGGAGCGGGGACAATGAGCAGTTCTTC. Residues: CASSPRSRSGDNEQFF.

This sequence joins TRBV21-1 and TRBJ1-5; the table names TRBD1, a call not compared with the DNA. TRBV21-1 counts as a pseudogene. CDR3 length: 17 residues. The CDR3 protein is CASTVSTGGHGNQPQHF. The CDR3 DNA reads TGTGCCAGCACCGTATCTACAGGGGGCCATGGCAATCAGCCCCAGCATTTT.

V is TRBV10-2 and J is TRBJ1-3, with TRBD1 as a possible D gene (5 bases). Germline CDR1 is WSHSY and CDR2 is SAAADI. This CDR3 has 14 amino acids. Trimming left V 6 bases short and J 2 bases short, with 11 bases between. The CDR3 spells CASSPGITGNTIYF. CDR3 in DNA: TGCGCCAGCAGCCCAGGGATAACTGGAAACACCATATATTTT.

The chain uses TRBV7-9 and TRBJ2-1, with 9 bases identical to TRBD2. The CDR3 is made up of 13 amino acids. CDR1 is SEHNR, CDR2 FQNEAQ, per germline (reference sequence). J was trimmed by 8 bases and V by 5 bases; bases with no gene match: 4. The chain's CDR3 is CASSAGGPYEQFF. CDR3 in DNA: TGTGCCAGCAGCGCGGGAGGGCCCTATGAGCAGTTCTTC.

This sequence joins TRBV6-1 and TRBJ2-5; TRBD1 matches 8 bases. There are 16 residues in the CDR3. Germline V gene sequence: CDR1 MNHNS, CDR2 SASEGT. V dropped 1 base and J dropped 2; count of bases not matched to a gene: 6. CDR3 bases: TGTGCCAGCAGTGAAGGGGCCAGGGGGCAACAAGAGACCCAGTACTTC. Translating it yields CASSEGARGQQETQYF.

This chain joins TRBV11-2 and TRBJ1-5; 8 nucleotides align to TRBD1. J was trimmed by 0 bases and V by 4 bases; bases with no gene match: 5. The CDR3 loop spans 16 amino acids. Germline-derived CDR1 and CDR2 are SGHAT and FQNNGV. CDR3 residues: CASSSEQGGSNQPQHF. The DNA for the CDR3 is TGTGCCAGCAGCTCCGAACAGGGGGGTAGCAATCAGCCCCAGCATTTT. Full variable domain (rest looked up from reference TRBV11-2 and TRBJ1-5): EAGVAQSPRYKIIEKRQSVAFWCNPISGHATLYWYQQILGQGPKLLIQFQNNGVVDDSQLPKDRFSAERLKGVDSTLKIQPAKLEDSAVYLCASSSEQGGSNQPQHFGDGTRLSIL.

CDR3: CASSLATGQGEYEQYF. The CDR3 DNA follows: TGTGCCAGCAGCTTAGCTACGGGACAGGGGGAATACGAGCAGTACTTC. V gene TRBV7-2 combines with J gene TRBJ2-7; 11 bases are a match to TRBD1. There are 16 residues in the CDR3. The V gene end was trimmed by 0 bases and the J gene end by 4 bases; junction bases not matched to a gene: 5. Per germline, CDR1 SGHTA and CDR2 FQGNSA.

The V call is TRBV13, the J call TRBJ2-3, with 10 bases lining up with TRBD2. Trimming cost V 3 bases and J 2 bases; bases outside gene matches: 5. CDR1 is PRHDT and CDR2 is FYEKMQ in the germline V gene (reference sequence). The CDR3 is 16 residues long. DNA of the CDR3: TGTGCCAGCAGCTTCCCCAGCGGGGGGGACACAGATACGCAGTATTTT. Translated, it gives CASSFPSGGDTDTQYF.

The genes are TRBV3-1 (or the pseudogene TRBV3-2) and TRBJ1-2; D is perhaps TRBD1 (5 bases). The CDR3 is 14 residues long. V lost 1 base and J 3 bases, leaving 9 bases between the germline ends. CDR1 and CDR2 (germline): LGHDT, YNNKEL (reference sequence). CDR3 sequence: CASSQGRDHYGYTF. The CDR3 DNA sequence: TGTGCCAGCAGCCAAGGCAGGGATCACTATGGCTACACCTTC.

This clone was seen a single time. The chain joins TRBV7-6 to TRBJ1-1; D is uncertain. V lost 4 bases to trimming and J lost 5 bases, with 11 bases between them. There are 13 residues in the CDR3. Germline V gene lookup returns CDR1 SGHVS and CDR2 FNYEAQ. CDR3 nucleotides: TGTGCCAGCAGCTCCTCCCCGGGGACTGAAGCTTTCTTT. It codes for CASSSSPGTEAFF.

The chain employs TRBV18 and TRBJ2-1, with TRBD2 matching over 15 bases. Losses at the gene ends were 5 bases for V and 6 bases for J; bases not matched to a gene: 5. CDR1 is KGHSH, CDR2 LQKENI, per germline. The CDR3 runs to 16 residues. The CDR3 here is CASSSRTSGRGNEQFF. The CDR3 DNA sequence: TGTGCCAGCTCATCGAGGACTAGCGGGAGGGGCAATGAGCAGTTCTTC. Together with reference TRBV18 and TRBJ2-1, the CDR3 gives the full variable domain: NAGVMQNPRHLVRRRGQEARLRCSPMKGHSHVYWYRQLPEEGLKFMVYLQKENIIDESGMPKERFSAEFPKEGPSILRIQQVVRGDSAAYFCASSSRTSGRGNEQFFGPGTRLTVL.

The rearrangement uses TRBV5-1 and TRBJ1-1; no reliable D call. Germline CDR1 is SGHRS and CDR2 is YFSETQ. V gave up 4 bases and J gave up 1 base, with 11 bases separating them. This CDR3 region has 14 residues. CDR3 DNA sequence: TGCGCCAGCAGCGAATTTACAGCGAACACTGAAGCTTTCTTT. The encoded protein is CASSEFTANTEAFF.

CDR3 loop: CSVEKTGVKKLFF. The CDR3 DNA reads TGCAGCGTTGAGAAAACAGGGGTAAAAAAACTGTTTTTT. J is TRBJ1-4 and V is TRBV29-1; 7 nucleotides agree with TRBD1. The CDR3 consists of 13 residues. The trim removed 3 bases at V and 9 bases at J, leaving 7 bases unmatched. From germline, CDR1 is SQVTM and CDR2 ANQGSEA. Looking up the rest from reference TRBV29-1 and TRBJ1-4 gives the full variable domain: SAVISQKPSRDICQRGTSLTIQCQVDSQVTMMFWYRQQPGQSLTLIATANQGSEATYESGFVIDKFPISRPNLTFSTLTVSNMSPEDSSIYLCSVEKTGVKKLFFGSGTQLSVL.

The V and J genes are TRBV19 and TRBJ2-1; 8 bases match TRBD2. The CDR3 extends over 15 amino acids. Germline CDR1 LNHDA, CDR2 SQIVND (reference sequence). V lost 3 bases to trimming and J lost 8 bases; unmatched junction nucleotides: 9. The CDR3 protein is CASSIGGAGGDEQFF. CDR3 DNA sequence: TGTGCCAGTAGTATTGGGGGGGCGGGAGGCGATGAGCAGTTCTTC. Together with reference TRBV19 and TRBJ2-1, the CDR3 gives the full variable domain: DGGITQSPKYLFRKEGQNVTLSCEQNLNHDAMYWYRQDPGQGLRLIYYSQIVNDFQKGDIAEGYSVSREKKESFPLTVTSAQKNPTAFYLCASSIGGAGGDEQFFGPGTRLTVL.